This T cell receptor (beta chain) was obtained from a study of blood T cell repertoires in COVID-19. Across the study: Material from acute and convalescent COVID-19 was sourced from the United States, Italy and Spain. In each case, the material was cDNA or gDNA derived from T cells, B-cell-depleted T cells, or PBMCs.

With 8 bases clipped from V and 2 bases from J, the junction kept 3 bases outside the gene matches. CDR1 is MGHDK, CDR2 SYGVNS, per germline. This CDR3 region has 12 residues. Seattle patients were enrolled while actively infected and followed longitudinally. As processed by the authors: Estimated nucleated cell counts came from reference gene primer amplification. Clones were sequenced by immunoSEQ multiplex PCR, and TCRdb holds only the in-frame ones, with some missing. That table gives V, J and clone size, and the DNA gave D and trimming. The table includes fewer than 200,000 clones, approximately 87% detected once.

What was sequenced was peripheral blood. The receptor was derived from a woman in her seventies with COVID-19, enrolled during active disease. The chain is built from TRBV25-1 and TRBJ2-7; 7 bases line up with TRBD1. The CDR3 region is CASWDSPYEQYF. CDR3 nucleotides: TGTGCCAGCTGGGACAGTCCCTACGAGCAGTACTTC.